The 8 T cell receptor beta chains given below trace back to one sample, sequenced in a study of blood T cell repertoires in COVID-19. TCRdb's table, derived via immunoSEQ multiplex PCR, lists solely in-frame clones and lacks some. This sample yields under 250,000 clones, of which 80% are seen a single time; around 5.1% belongs to the top ten. Material: peripheral blood. These receptors came from a woman between 65 and 79 years old with acute or convalescent COVID-19.

This chain uses TRBV15 with TRBJ2-7; 7 bases align to TRBD1. In germline, CDR1 is LNHNV, CDR2 YYDKDF (reference sequence). The CDR3 extends over 16 amino acids. Losses at the gene ends were 0 bases for V and 3 bases for J; bases not matched to a gene: 8. The CDR3 protein is CATSRDSKGQLYEQYF. The CDR3 nucleotides are TGTGCCACCAGCAGAGATTCCAAGGGACAGCTCTACGAGCAGTACTTC.

The chain couples TRBV18 to TRBJ1-2; TRBD1 matches at 9 bases. J gave up 3 bases and V 3 bases, and 5 bases lay outside the gene matches. Germline-derived CDR1 and CDR2 are KGHSH and LQKENI. The CDR3 covers 15 residues. The CDR3 DNA sequence: TGTGCCAGCTCACCCGGGACAGGGATGGACTATGGCTACACCTTC. It encodes CASSPGTGMDYGYTF.

The J gene is TRBJ1-5, the V gene TRBV28; D might be TRBD1 (6 bases). This CDR3 has 14 residues. Germline V gives CDR1 MDHEN, CDR2 SYDVKM. V lost 2 bases and J 6 bases, leaving 11 bases between the germline ends. CDR3 sequence reads: CASSLRQGSQPQHF. CDR3 nucleotide sequence: TGTGCCAGCAGTTTAAGGCAGGGGAGTCAGCCCCAGCATTTT. Complete variable domain (other parts from reference TRBV28 and TRBJ1-5): DVKVTQSSRYLVKRTGEKVFLECVQDMDHENMFWYRQDPGLGLRLIYFSYDVKMKEKGDIPEGYSVSREKKERFSLILESASTNQTSMYLCASSLRQGSQPQHFGDGTRLSIL.

The V and J genes are TRBV12-3 or TRBV12-4 and TRBJ1-4; possibly TRBD1 for D (5 bases). The CDR3 is 13 amino acids. Trimming stripped 3 bases from V and 7 bases from J, with 9 bases between. The CDR3 here is CASSLAGVEKLFF. CDR3 sequence (DNA): TGTGCCAGCAGTTTGGCGGGGGTTGAAAAACTGTTTTTT.

The chain recombines TRBV9 with TRBJ1-2, with D tentatively TRBD1 (6 bases). CDR1 and CDR2 (germline): SGDLS, YYNGEE. V was pared by 4 bases and J by 8 bases, with 15 bases between. The CDR3 covers 13 residues. CDR3 amino acids: CASSPGTPEGYTF. The CDR3 region has the DNA TGTGCCAGCAGCCCTGGGACACCTGAAGGCTACACCTTC.

This sequence joins TRBV5-1 and TRBJ2-1; 8 bases agree with TRBD2. Looked up from germline, CDR1 is SGHRS and CDR2 is YFSETQ. This CDR3 has 13 amino acids. V lost 3 bases, J lost 7 bases, and 3 bases stayed unmatched. The chain's CDR3 is CASSWGLGNEQFF. The CDR3 nucleotides are TGCGCCAGCAGCTGGGGACTAGGGAATGAGCAGTTCTTC. The complete variable domain, with remaining parts taken from reference TRBV5-1 and TRBJ2-1, reads KAGVTQTPRYLIKTRGQQVTLSCSPISGHRSVSWYQQTPGQGLQFLFEYFSETQRNKGNFPGRFSGRQFSNSRSEMNVSTLELGDSALYLCASSWGLGNEQFFGPGTRLTVL.

CDR3 residues: CASNPGTGVLAEQFF. In DNA, the CDR3 is TGTGCCAGCAACCCCGGGACAGGGGTCTTAGCTGAGCAGTTCTTC. V usage is TRBV5-4 and J usage is TRBJ2-1; TRBD1 agrees at 10 bases. Germline V CDR1 and CDR2: SGHNT, YYREEE (reference sequence). The CDR3 is 15 residues long. Germline trimming cut 6 bases from V and 9 bases from J; bases unmatched to any gene: 12. Filled out from reference TRBV5-4 and TRBJ2-1, the complete variable domain reads ETGVTQSPTHLIKTRGQQVTLRCSSQSGHNTVSWYQQALGQGPQFIFQYYREEENGRGNFPPRFSGLQFPNYSSELNVNALELDDSALYLCASNPGTGVLAEQFFGPGTRLTVL.

The CDR3 sequence: CASSSGETQYF. The CDR3 bases are TGTGCCAGCAGCTCCGGAGAGACCCAGTACTTC. The chain couples TRBV7-2 to TRBJ2-5; the D is unclear. Germline assignment: CDR1 SGHTA and CDR2 FQGNSA. The CDR3 has 11 residues. Trimming removed 4 bases from V and 4 bases from J, with 4 bases in between.